Only a few counts were recorded for the clone carrying this T cell receptor beta chain. The antigen is unknown. The time point here: persistent/refractory GD, antithyroid drugs over 5 years with positive TRAb. RNA isolated from PBMCs was used to make the TCR library. V was pared by 2 bases and J by 3 bases, with 13 bases between. This CDR3 spans 15 amino acids. Germline V gene data show CDR1 as SGHVT and CDR2 as SQSDAQ. This sample stems from a study of regulatory T cells in long-lasting Graves disease. Study conclusions and caveats: Among the persistent patients, 2,741 public clonotypes were shared, more than the 850 to 1,000 shared among new patients. Small sample size may have lowered accuracy. Exclusively peripheral blood, rather than thyroid tissue, was studied.

iRepertoire HTBI primers and Arm-PCR of CDR3 regions built TCR beta libraries. TCRdb re-analysed the multiplex PCR reads in MiXCR, keeping a single row per CDR3 protein. The sample holds 650,000 to 850,000 distinct CDR3 sequences, 25% to 35% seen once. V gene TRBV7-4 combines with J gene TRBJ2-5, with a possible D match to TRBD2 (8 bases). The origin of this receptor is a female donor with Graves disease. The sample was peripheral blood mononuclear cells (PBMCs), taken when the disease was refractory, from a patient treated with antithyroid drugs. As DNA, the CDR3 is TGTGCCAGCAGCTTACGGGGGGGGACAGAAGAGACCCAGTACTTC. It is translated as CASSLRGGTEETQYF.